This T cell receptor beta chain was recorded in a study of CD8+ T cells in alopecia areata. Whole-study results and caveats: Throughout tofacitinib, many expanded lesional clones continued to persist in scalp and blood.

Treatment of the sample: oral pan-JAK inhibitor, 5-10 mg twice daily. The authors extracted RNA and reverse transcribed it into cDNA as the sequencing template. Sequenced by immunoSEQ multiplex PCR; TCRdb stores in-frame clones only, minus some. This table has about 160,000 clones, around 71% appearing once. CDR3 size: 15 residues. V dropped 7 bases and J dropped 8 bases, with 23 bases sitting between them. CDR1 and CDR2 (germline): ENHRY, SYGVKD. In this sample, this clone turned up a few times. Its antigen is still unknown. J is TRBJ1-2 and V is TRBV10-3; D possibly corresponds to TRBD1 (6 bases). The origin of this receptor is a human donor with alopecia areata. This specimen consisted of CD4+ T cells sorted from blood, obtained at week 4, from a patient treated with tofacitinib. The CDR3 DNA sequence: TGTGCCATCAAGGGCCCCTTAACAGGGAATGACGGCTACACCTTC. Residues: CAIKGPLTGNDGYTF.